This TCR beta chain was observed in a study of blood T cell repertoires in COVID-19. In the study overall: Material from acute and convalescent COVID-19 was sourced from the United States, Italy and Spain. T cells, B-cell-depleted T cells, or PBMCs provided the cDNA or gDNA that served as material.

Germline lookup yields CDR1 MNHNS and CDR2 SASEGT. The V gene lost 1 base and the J gene lost 5 bases, with 8 bases spanning the gap. The CDR3 runs to 13 residues. As processed by the authors: Amplification of reference gene primers was used by the study to estimate nucleated cell counts. Generated by immunoSEQ multiplex PCR, the TCRdb table keeps only in-frame clones and is missing some. The V and J calls and clone size are taken from that table; D and trimming were inferred from the DNA. Of 200,000 to 300,000 clones in the sample, about 87% were seen once. This rearrangement joins TRBV6-1 to TRBJ1-2; D may be TRBD1 (6 bases). Sequencing used peripheral blood. The receptor's source is a man in his sixties who had recovered from COVID-19. The CDR3 DNA reads as TGTGCCAGCAGTGAAGACAGGGCGTATGGCTACACCTTC. It encodes CASSEDRAYGYTF.